This is a list of T cell receptor beta chains from one sample in a study of T cell responses to AZD1222 COVID-19 vaccine. Sequenced by immunoSEQ multiplex PCR; TCRdb stores in-frame clones only, minus some. This table holds about 150,000 clones, 90% to 95% found once. Sequences were derived from peripheral blood, sampled on day 0 of MenACWY control vaccination. Receptors were obtained from an adult in good health. The CDR3 runs from the conserved cysteine through the conserved F or W. Each record gives: clone size, J gene, D gene, V gene, CDR3 DNA, CDR3 protein. D genes are given only for firm matches. Not every row has a clone size; where given, it reads once, few, many or a size class.

clone_size: NA
j_call: TRBJ1-5
d_call: NA
v_call: TRBV7-2
cdr3_nt: TGTGCCAGCAGCTTAGCGGGCGGCCGCGGGGAGCCCCAGCATTTT
cdr3_aa: CASSLAGGRGEPQHF

clone_size: once
j_call: TRBJ1-5
d_call: NA
v_call: TRBV29-1
cdr3_nt: TGCAGCGTTGGGGGGGGTAGCAATCAGCCCCAGCATTTT
cdr3_aa: CSVGGGSNQPQHF

clone_size: NA
j_call: TRBJ2-7
d_call: TRBD2
v_call: TRBV27
cdr3_nt: TGTGCCAGCAGTACGTTAGGTCTAGCGGGAGAGGAGTACTTC
cdr3_aa: CASSTLGLAGEEYF

clone_size: NA
j_call: TRBJ2-6
d_call: NA
v_call: TRBV7-3
cdr3_nt: TGTGCCAGCAGCATACCGGCCAGCTCTGGGGCCAACGTCCTGACTTTC
cdr3_aa: CASSIPASSGANVLTF

clone_size: once
j_call: TRBJ2-7
d_call: TRBD2
v_call: TRBV3-1/TRBV3-2
cdr3_nt: TGTGCCAGCAGCCAAGTATTCGTGGGAGGGTACGAGCAGTACTTC
cdr3_aa: CASSQVFVGGYEQYF

clone_size: NA
j_call: TRBJ2-4
d_call: NA
v_call: TRBV9
cdr3_nt: TGTGCCAGCAGCCCAGGCGGCGGCCTATTAGCCAAAAACATTCAGTACTTC
cdr3_aa: CASSPGGGLLAKNIQYF

clone_size: NA
j_call: TRBJ1-5
d_call: NA
v_call: TRBV19
cdr3_nt: TGTGCCAGTAGTATGACAGGAGTACTGAATCAGCCCCAGCATTTT
cdr3_aa: CASSMTGVLNQPQHF

clone_size: NA
j_call: TRBJ1-1
d_call: NA
v_call: TRBV2
cdr3_nt: TGTGCCAGCAGTGATCAGGAGAACACTGAAGCTTTCTTT
cdr3_aa: CASSDQENTEAFF

clone_size: NA
j_call: TRBJ1-5
d_call: TRBD1
v_call: TRBV19
cdr3_nt: TGTGCCAGTATGGGACAGGAGGGACATCAGCCCCAGCATTTT
cdr3_aa: CASMGQEGHQPQHF

clone_size: NA
j_call: TRBJ2-3
d_call: TRBD2
v_call: TRBV5-8
cdr3_nt: TGTGCCAGCAGCTTGGGGCTAGCGGCCACCAGCACAGATACGCAGTATTTT
cdr3_aa: CASSLGLAATSTDTQYF

clone_size: NA
j_call: TRBJ1-5
d_call: NA
v_call: TRBV3-1/TRBV3-2
cdr3_nt: TGTGCCAGCAGCCAGACAGGAATAGGGAATCAGCCCCAGCATTTT
cdr3_aa: CASSQTGIGNQPQHF

clone_size: NA
j_call: TRBJ2-5
d_call: TRBD2
v_call: TRBV5-1
cdr3_nt: TGCGCCAGCAGCTTGGTAGCGGGGGGTATGGAGACCCAGTACTTC
cdr3_aa: CASSLVAGGMETQYF

clone_size: NA
j_call: TRBJ1-2
d_call: NA
v_call: TRBV5-5
cdr3_nt: TGTGCCAGCAGCTTGGTCGCGACAGTTAACTATGGCTACACCTTC
cdr3_aa: CASSLVATVNYGYTF

clone_size: few
j_call: TRBJ1-5
d_call: NA
v_call: TRBV5-1
cdr3_nt: TGCGCCAGCAGCTTGACAGGGTATGAACAGCCCCAGCATTTT
cdr3_aa: CASSLTGYEQPQHF

clone_size: few
j_call: TRBJ2-3
d_call: TRBD2
v_call: TRBV10-3
cdr3_nt: TGTGCCATCAGTGATCGGGGGGTTCAGGGAGATACGCAGTATTTT
cdr3_aa: CAISDRGVQGDTQYF

clone_size: NA
j_call: TRBJ2-1
d_call: TRBD2
v_call: TRBV30
cdr3_nt: TGTGCCTGGAGGGGACTAAAGTACAATGAGCAGTTCTTC
cdr3_aa: CAWRGLKYNEQFF

clone_size: NA
j_call: TRBJ2-3
d_call: NA
v_call: TRBV5-5
cdr3_nt: TGTGCCAGCAGCTTGGGCAGAACAACGCAGTATTTT
cdr3_aa: CASSLGRTTQYF

clone_size: NA
j_call: TRBJ2-1
d_call: NA
v_call: TRBV7-3
cdr3_nt: TGTGCCAGCAGCGATACCCGGGACCGCCGTGAGCAGTTCTTC
cdr3_aa: CASSDTRDRREQFF

clone_size: few
j_call: TRBJ2-7
d_call: NA
v_call: TRBV27
cdr3_nt: TGTGCCAGCAAAGGGGTGGGGAAGCTTTACGAGCAGTACTTC
cdr3_aa: CASKGVGKLYEQYF

clone_size: NA
j_call: TRBJ1-1
d_call: NA
v_call: TRBV11-2
cdr3_nt: TGTGCCAGCAGCCCCCAGCCCGGGGACACTGAAGCTTTCTTT
cdr3_aa: CASSPQPGDTEAFF

clone_size: NA
j_call: TRBJ2-5
d_call: NA
v_call: TRBV6-1
cdr3_nt: TGTGCCAGCAGTGAGTATAGACAGGTTCGAGAGACCCAGTACTTC
cdr3_aa: CASSEYRQVRETQYF

clone_size: NA
j_call: TRBJ1-6
d_call: TRBD1
v_call: TRBV5-1
cdr3_nt: TGCGCCAGCAGCGTGGACAGGGCTAATTCACCCCTCCACTTT
cdr3_aa: CASSVDRANSPLHF

clone_size: NA
j_call: TRBJ1-4
d_call: TRBD1
v_call: TRBV28
cdr3_nt: TGTGCCAGCAGTTTCGAGACAGGGGAGGAAAAACTGTTTTTT
cdr3_aa: CASSFETGEEKLFF

clone_size: NA
j_call: TRBJ2-2
d_call: NA
v_call: TRBV7-2
cdr3_nt: TGTGCCAGCAGGACTCAGGATACGAACACCGGGGAGCTGTTTTTT
cdr3_aa: CASRTQDTNTGELFF

clone_size: NA
j_call: TRBJ1-5
d_call: NA
v_call: TRBV10-3
cdr3_nt: TGTGCCATCAGTGAACTACCCCTCGGGGGTCAGCCCCAGCATTTT
cdr3_aa: CAISELPLGGQPQHF